These 15 T cell receptor beta chains share one sample of origin, sequenced in a study of regulatory T cells in long-lasting Graves disease (dated by TCRdb to about 2021). The library relied on multiplex PCR. Sequencing relied on an Illumina HiSeq 4000. To build TCR beta libraries, CDR3 regions were amplified by Arm-PCR using iRepertoire HTBI primers. Starting from the raw public reads, TCRdb applied fastp trimming at Q25, assembled clones with MiXCR and retained in-frame beta chains. Under each unique CDR3 protein, matching rows form one entry showing the most common genes and DNA. Recorded for this sample are roughly 360,000 distinct CDR3 sequences; roughly 25% of them occurred a single time. 25% to 35% of the sample is taken by the ten largest. In the paper's terms, the time point label means: persistent/refractory GD, antithyroid drugs over 5 years with positive TRAb. For both TCR sequencing and RNA sequencing, RNA was extracted from PBMCs in TRIzol.

Sequenced material: peripheral blood mononuclear cells (PBMCs), taken when the disease was refractory, from a patient treated with antithyroid drugs. The receptors derive from a woman in her thirties or forties with Graves disease. Donor details come from another sample of the same person, matched by shared clones.

This clonotype has just a few counts. The V gene is TRBV7-9, the J gene TRBJ2-5; unclear D gene. The CDR3 runs to 13 residues. Germline CDR1 SEHNR, CDR2 FQNEAQ (reference sequence). Trimming cost V 0 bases and J 4 bases, with 6 bases left between them. The CDR3 bases are TGTGCCAGCAGCTTAGCGGTTTCAGAGACCCAGTACTTC. Its protein is CASSLAVSETQYF.

Ten or more counts support this clonotype. V is TRBV27 and J is TRBJ2-6, with TRBD1 matching 7 bases. Germline CDR1 reads MNHEY; CDR2 reads SMNVEV (reference sequence). Losses at the gene ends were 3 bases for V and 0 bases for J; bases not matched to a gene: 2. CDR3 length equals 16 residues. CDR3: CASSFRTGSGANVLTF. DNA for the CDR3: TGTGCCAGCAGTTTTAGGACAGGCTCTGGGGCCAACGTCCTGACTTTC. The full variable domain, its missing parts supplied by reference TRBV27 and TRBJ2-6, is EAQVTQNPRYLITVTGKKLTVTCSQNMNHEYMSWYRQDPGLGLRQIYYSMNVEVTDKGDVPEGYKVSRKEKRNFPLILESPSPNQTSLYFCASSFRTGSGANVLTFGAGSRLTVL.

This clonotype was recorded many times. The V call is TRBV28, the J call TRBJ2-5; no firm D call. The V gene's germline CDR1 is MDHEN and CDR2 SYDVKM. The CDR3 has 12 amino acids. Trimming pared 3 bases from V and 5 bases from J, leaving 7 bases between. For the CDR3, the DNA is TGTGCCAGCAGTTTGTGGTCGGAGACCCAGTACTTC. Its protein is CASSLWSETQYF.

This clonotype was found many times. The gene calls are TRBV2 and TRBJ1-1; a possible D gene is TRBD1 (6 bases). Per the germline V gene, CDR1 is SNHLY and CDR2 is FYNNEI. This CDR3 has 13 residues. With 6 bases removed from V and 6 bases from J, the gap between germline ends came to 14 bases. In DNA form, the CDR3 reads TGTGCCAGCAGGGAGTGGGGGGGCCCTGAAGCTTTCTTT. Encoded protein: CASREWGGPEAFF.

The chain couples TRBV9 to TRBJ1-2; no firm D call. The germline gives CDR1 SGDLS, CDR2 YYNGEE. CDR3 length: 12 residues. V lost 7 bases, J lost 5 bases, and 12 bases lay in between. The CDR3 DNA is TGTGCCAGCTGGCGGGCACCTTATGGCTACACCTTC. Protein product: CASWRAPYGYTF.

The chain links TRBV6-1 to TRBJ2-7, with TRBD1 as a possible D gene (6 bases). Germline V gene lookup returns CDR1 MNHNS and CDR2 SASEGT. Trimming cost V 8 bases and J 1 base, with 21 bases left between them. CDR3 length: 16 amino acids. Here the CDR3 DNA reads TGTGCCAGCTCGAAACAGGGCGACGTAGCTTCCTACGAGCAGTACTTC. It translates to CASSKQGDVASYEQYF.

Note on this clonotype: An end of the junction differs from the germline gene, which may be a read error. This chain connects TRBV27 to TRBJ2-2; 7 positions agree with TRBD2. The length of the CDR3 is 14 residues. In germline, CDR1 is MNHEY, CDR2 SMNVEV (reference sequence). This CDR3 reads CAGRVTSHTGELFF. The CDR3 region has the DNA TGTGCCGGCAGGGTGACTAGCCACACCGGGGAGCTGTTTTTT.

This clonotype came up a few times. The V call is TRBV27, the J call TRBJ2-3; the match to TRBD2 covers 11 bases. V was pared by 2 bases and J by 3 bases, with 10 bases of the junction left unmatched. This CDR3 spans 18 amino acids. The germline V gene encodes CDR1 MNHEY and CDR2 SMNVEV (reference sequence). The CDR3 region has the DNA TGTGCCAGCAGTTTAGATAGCGGGAGGGGCGTTTGGACAGATACGCAGTATTTT. Amino acids: CASSLDSGRGVWTDTQYF.

This clonotype was counted at least ten times. The chain combines TRBV7-3 with TRBJ2-7; the match to TRBD2 covers 7 bases. CDR3 length: 14 amino acids. Germline V gives CDR1 SGHTA, CDR2 FQGTGA. V trimming: 3 bases; J trimming: 4 bases; junction bases outside the gene matches: 6. This chain's CDR3 is CASSLGGSAYEQYF. CDR3 coding DNA: TGTGCCAGCAGCTTGGGAGGGAGCGCTTACGAGCAGTACTTC. The full variable domain, completed using reference TRBV7-3 and TRBJ2-7, is GAGVSQTPSNKVTEKGKYVELRCDPISGHTALYWYRQSLGQGPEFLIYFQGTGAADDSGLPNDRFFAVRPEGSVSTLKIQRTERGDSAVYLCASSLGGSAYEQYFGPGTRLTVT.

This clonotype was counted a few times. The chain couples TRBV6-1 to TRBJ2-1; 7 bases are shared with TRBD2. The V gene end was trimmed by 2 bases and the J gene end by 5 bases; junction bases not matched to a gene: 3. The CDR3 has 14 amino acids. The germline V gene encodes CDR1 MNHNS and CDR2 SASEGT. The CDR3 nucleotides are TGTGCCAGCAGTGAACTAGCGGCAGACAATGAGCAGTTCTTC. Its protein product is CASSELAADNEQFF.

This clonotype has at least ten counts. The chain employs TRBV12-3 or TRBV12-4 and TRBJ2-7, with TRBD2 identical over 7 bases. The CDR3 consists of 14 residues. Unmatched junction bases numbered 6, after V lost 6 bases and J lost 1 base. The CDR3 region is CASRDGGKSYEQYF. DNA of the CDR3: TGTGCCAGCAGGGACGGGGGGAAGTCCTACGAGCAGTACTTC.

The CDR3 bases are TGTGCCACCAGCCCTCGAGTTGGACAGGGAAGGGACAACACTGAAGCTTTCTTT. Residues: CATSPRVGQGRDNTEAFF. The chain links TRBV15 to TRBJ1-1; TRBD1 matches 8 bases. The CDR3 totals 18 residues. Germline CDR1 reads LNHNV; CDR2 reads YYDKDF (reference sequence). J gave up 2 bases and V 5 bases, and 16 bases lay outside the gene matches.

V gene TRBV15 combines with J gene TRBJ2-1; weak D call: TRBD2 (5 bases). The germline CDR1 and CDR2 sequences are LNHNV and YYDKDF (reference sequence). There are 12 residues in the CDR3. Trimming pared 3 bases from V and 6 bases from J, leaving 6 bases between. Here the CDR3 reads CATSRSGNEQFF. CDR3 bases: TGTGCCACCAGCAGGAGCGGCAATGAGCAGTTCTTC. The whole variable domain, filled in from reference TRBV15 and TRBJ2-1, reads DAMVIQNPRYQVTQFGKPVTLSCSQTLNHNVMYWYQQKSSQAPKLLFHYYDKDFNNEADTPDNFQSRRPNTSFCFLDIRSPGLGDTAMYLCATSRSGNEQFFGPGTRLTVL.

The chain recombines TRBV24-1 with TRBJ1-5; D not certain. Germline V gene lookup returns CDR1 KGHDR and CDR2 SFDVKD. The CDR3 covers 13 residues. The V and J ends lost 5 bases and 3 bases respectively, with 7 bases between them. CDR3 region: CATSGGNNQPQHF. CDR3 bases: TGTGCCACCAGTGGAGGGAACAATCAGCCCCAGCATTTT.

The table lists this clonotype with many counts. This sequence is one base from a far larger clone and is likely a read error. This chain joins TRBV6-1 and TRBJ1-6; D is uncertain. This CDR3 region has 17 residues. In germline, CDR1 is MNHNS, CDR2 SASEGT. V was clipped by 3 bases and J by 4 bases, with 16 bases between them. The CDR3 is CASSDTGISEYNSPLHF. The CDR3 bases are TGTGCCAGCAGTGATACCGGCATTTCAGAGTATAATTCACCCCTCCACTTT.